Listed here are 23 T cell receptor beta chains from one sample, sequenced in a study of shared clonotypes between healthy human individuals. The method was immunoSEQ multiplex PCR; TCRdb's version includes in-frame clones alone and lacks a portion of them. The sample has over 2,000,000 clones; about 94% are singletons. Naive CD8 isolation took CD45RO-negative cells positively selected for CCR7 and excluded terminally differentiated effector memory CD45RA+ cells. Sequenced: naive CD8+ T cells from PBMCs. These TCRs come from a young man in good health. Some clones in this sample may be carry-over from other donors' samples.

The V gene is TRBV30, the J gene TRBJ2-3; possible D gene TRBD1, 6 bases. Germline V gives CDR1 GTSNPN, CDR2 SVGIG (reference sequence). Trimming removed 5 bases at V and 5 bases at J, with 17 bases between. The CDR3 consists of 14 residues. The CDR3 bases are TGTGCCTGGCGCCAGGGGTGGTACATAGATACGCAGTATTTT. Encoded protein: CAWRQGWYIDTQYF.

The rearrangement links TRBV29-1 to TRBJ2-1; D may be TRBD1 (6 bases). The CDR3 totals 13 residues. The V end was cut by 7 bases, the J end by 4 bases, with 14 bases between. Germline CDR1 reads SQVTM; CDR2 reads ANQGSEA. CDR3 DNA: TGCAGCGGGAACAGGGTAGGGTACAATGAGCAGTTCTTC. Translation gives CSGNRVGYNEQFF.

The CDR3 nucleotides read TGTGCCAGCAGCTCGGACAGGGGTATTGCAAAGAGCTCCTACGAGCAGTACTTC. Its protein is CASSSDRGIAKSSYEQYF. The V gene is TRBV28, the J gene TRBJ2-7; TRBD1 aligns across 9 bases. Germline-derived CDR1 and CDR2 are MDHEN and SYDVKM. This CDR3 contains 18 residues. V lost 6 bases to trimming and J lost 0 bases; unmatched junction nucleotides: 15.

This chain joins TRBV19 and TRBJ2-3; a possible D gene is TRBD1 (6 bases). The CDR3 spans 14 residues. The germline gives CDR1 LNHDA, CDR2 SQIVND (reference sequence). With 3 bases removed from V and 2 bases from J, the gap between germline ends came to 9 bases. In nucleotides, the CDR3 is TGTGCCAGTAGTATGGGGACAAACACAGATACGCAGTATTTT. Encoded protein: CASSMGTNTDTQYF.

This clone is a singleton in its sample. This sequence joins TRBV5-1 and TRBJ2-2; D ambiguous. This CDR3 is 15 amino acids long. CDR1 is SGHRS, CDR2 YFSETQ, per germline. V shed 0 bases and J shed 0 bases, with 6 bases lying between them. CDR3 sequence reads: CASSLEPANTGELFF. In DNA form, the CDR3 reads TGCGCCAGCAGCTTGGAACCTGCGAACACCGGGGAGCTGTTTTTT.

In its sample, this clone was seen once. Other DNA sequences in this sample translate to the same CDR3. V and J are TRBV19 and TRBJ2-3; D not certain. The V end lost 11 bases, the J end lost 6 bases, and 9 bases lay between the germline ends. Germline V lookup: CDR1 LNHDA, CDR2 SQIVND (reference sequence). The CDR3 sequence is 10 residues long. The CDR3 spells CASGPDTQYF. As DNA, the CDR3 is TGTGCCTCTGGGCCGGATACGCAGTATTTT. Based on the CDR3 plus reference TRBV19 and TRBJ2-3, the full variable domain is DGGITQSPKYLFRKEGQNVTLSCEQNLNHDAMYWYRQDPGQGLRLIYYSQIVNDFQKGDIAEGYSVSREKKESFPLTVTSAQKNPTAFYLCASGPDTQYFGPGTRLTVL.

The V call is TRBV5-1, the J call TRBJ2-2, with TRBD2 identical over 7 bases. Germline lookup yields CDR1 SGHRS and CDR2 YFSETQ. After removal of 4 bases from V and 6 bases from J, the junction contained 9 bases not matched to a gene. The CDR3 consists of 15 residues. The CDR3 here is CASSPPGGRSGELFF. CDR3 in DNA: TGCGCCAGCAGCCCCCCCGGCGGGAGATCCGGGGAGCTGTTTTTT.

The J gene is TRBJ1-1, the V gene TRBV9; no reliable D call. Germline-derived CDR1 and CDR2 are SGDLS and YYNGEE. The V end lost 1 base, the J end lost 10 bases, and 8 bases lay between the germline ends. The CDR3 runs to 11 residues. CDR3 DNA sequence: TGTGCCAGCAGCGTATACGGTGGAGCTTTCTTT. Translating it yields CASSVYGGAFF.

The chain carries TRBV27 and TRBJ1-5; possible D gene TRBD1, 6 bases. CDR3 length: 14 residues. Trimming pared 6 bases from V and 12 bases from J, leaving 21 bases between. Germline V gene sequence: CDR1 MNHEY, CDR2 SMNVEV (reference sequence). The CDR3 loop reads CASSLQGPTSYQHF. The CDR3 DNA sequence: TGTGCCAGCAGCCTACAGGGACCAACATCATACCAGCATTTT.

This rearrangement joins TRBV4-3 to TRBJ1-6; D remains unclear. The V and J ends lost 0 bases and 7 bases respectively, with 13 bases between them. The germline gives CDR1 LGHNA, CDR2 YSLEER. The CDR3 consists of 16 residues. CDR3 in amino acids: CASSQDQRHPNSPLHF. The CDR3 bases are TGCGCCAGCAGCCAAGATCAGAGACACCCAAATTCACCCCTCCACTTT.

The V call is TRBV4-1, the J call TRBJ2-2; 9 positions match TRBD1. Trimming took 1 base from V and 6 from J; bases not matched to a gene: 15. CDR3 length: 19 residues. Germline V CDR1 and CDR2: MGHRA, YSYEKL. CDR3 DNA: TGCGCCAGCAGCCAAGTCACCCTACCCGGGACAGGGAGGGCCGGGGAGCTGTTTTTT. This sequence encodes CASSQVTLPGTGRAGELFF.

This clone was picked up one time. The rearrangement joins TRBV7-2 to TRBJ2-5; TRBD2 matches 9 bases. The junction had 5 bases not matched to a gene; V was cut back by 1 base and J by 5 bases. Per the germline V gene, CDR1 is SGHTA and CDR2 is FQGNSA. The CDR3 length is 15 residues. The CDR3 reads CASSLGSGSVETQYF. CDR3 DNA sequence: TGTGCCAGCAGCTTAGGTAGCGGGAGTGTGGAGACCCAGTACTTC.

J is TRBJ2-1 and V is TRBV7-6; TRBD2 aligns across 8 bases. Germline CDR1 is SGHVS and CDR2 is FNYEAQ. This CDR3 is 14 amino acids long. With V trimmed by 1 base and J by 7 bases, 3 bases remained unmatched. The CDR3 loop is CASSLGTSGNEQFF. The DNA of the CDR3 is TGTGCCAGCAGCTTAGGTACTAGCGGTAATGAGCAGTTCTTC.

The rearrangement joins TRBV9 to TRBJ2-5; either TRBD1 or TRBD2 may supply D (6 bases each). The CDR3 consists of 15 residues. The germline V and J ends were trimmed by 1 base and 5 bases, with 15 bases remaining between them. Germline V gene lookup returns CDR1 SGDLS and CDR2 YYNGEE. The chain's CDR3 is CASSVRLGAGETQYF. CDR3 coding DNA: TGTGCCAGCAGCGTACGTCTGGGGGCGGGGGAGACCCAGTACTTC. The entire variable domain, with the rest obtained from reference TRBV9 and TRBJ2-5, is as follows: DSGVTQTPKHLITATGQRVTLRCSPRSGDLSVYWYQQSLDQGLQFLIQYYNGEERAKGNILERFSAQQFPDLHSELNLSSLELGDSALYFCASSVRLGAGETQYFGPGTRLLVL.

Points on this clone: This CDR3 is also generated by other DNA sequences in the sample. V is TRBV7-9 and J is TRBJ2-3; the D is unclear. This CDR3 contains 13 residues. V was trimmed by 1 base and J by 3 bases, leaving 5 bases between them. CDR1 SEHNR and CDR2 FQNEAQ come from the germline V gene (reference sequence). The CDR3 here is CASSLGVTDTQYF. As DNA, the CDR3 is TGTGCCAGCAGCTTAGGTGTGACAGATACGCAGTATTTT.

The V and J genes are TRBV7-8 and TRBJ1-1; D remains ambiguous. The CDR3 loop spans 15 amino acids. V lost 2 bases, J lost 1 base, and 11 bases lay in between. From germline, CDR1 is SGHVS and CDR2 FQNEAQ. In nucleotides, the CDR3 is TGTGCCAGCAGCTTAATCCGGGGTAAGAACACTGAAGCTTTCTTT. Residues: CASSLIRGKNTEAFF.

CDR3: CASSLRRGWNTGELFF. CDR3 nucleotides: TGTGCCAGCAGTTTAAGGCGCGGCTGGAACACCGGGGAGCTGTTTTTT. This chain connects TRBV28 to TRBJ2-2; D ambiguous. In germline, CDR1 is MDHEN, CDR2 SYDVKM. The length of the CDR3 is 16 residues. Trimming shortened V by 2 bases and J by 1 base, and 11 bases separated the two germline ends.

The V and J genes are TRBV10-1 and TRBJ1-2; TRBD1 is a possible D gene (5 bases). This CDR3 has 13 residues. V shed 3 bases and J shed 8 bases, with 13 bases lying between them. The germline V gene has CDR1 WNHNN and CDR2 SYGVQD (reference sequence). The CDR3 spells CASSEGSGIGYTF. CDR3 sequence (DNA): TGCGCCAGCAGTGAAGGGTCAGGGATCGGCTACACCTTC.

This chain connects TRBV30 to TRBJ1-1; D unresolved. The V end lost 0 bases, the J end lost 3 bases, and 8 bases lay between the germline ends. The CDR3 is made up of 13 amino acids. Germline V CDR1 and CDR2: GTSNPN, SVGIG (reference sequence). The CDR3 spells CAWSVGEDTEAFF. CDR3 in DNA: TGTGCCTGGAGTGTGGGAGAGGACACTGAAGCTTTCTTT.

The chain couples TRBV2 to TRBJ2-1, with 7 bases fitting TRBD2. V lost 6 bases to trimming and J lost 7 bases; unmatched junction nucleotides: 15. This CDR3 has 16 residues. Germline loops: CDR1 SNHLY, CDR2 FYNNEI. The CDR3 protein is CASRSPSGVSRNEQFF. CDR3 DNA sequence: TGTGCCAGCAGGAGTCCTAGCGGAGTCTCTAGGAATGAGCAGTTCTTC. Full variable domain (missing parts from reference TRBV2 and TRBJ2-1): EPEVTQTPSHQVTQMGQEVILRCVPISNHLYFYWYRQILGQKVEFLVSFYNNEISEKSEIFDDQFSVERPDGSNFTLKIRSTKLEDSAMYFCASRSPSGVSRNEQFFGPGTRLTVL.

CDR3 sequence (DNA): TGCAGCGTTGCTTACAGGGGAGGTTCCTTGCGAGAGACCCAGTACTTC. Encoded protein: CSVAYRGGSLRETQYF. V gene TRBV29-1 combines with J gene TRBJ2-5, with a tentative D call TRBD1 (7 bases). Trimming took off 4 bases at V and 4 bases at J, with 22 bases between the two ends. Germline CDR1 and CDR2: SQVTM and ANQGSEA. CDR3 length: 16 amino acids.

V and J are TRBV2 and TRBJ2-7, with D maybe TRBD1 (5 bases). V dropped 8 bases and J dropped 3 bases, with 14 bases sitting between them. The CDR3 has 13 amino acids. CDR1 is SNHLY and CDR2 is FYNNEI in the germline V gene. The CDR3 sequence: CASRLTVLYEQYF. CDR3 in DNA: TGTGCCAGCCGGCTGACAGTTCTCTACGAGCAGTACTTC.

The CDR3 protein is CATSRVPHQLAGAYEQYF. The CDR3 DNA follows: TGTGCCACCAGCAGAGTACCACACCAACTAGCGGGCGCCTACGAGCAGTACTTC. The chain carries TRBV15 and TRBJ2-7, with 9 bases fitting TRBD2. V dropped 1 base and J dropped 2; count of bases not matched to a gene: 12. The CDR3 runs to 18 residues. Germline values: CDR1 LNHNV, CDR2 YYDKDF (reference sequence).